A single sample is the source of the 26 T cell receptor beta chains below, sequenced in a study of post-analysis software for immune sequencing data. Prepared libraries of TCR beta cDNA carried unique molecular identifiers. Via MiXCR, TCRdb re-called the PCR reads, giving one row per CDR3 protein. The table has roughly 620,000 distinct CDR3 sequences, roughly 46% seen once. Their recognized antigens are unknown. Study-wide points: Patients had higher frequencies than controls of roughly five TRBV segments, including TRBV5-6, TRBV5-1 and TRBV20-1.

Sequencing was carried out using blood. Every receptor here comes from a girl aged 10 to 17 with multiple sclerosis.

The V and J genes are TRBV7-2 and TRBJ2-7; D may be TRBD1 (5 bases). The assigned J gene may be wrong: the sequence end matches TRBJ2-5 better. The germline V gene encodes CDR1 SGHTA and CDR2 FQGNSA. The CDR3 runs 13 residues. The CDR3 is CASSLVRERTQYF. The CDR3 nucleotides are TGTGCCAGCAGCTTAGTCAGGGAACGGACCCAGTACTTC.

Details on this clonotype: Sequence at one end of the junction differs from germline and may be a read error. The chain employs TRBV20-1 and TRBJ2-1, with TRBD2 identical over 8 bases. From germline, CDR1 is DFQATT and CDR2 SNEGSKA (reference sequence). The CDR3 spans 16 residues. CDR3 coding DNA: TGCGGTGCAAGCCCTGCCCACGGGACTAGGATGAATGAGCAGTTCTTC. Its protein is CGASPAHGTRMNEQFF.

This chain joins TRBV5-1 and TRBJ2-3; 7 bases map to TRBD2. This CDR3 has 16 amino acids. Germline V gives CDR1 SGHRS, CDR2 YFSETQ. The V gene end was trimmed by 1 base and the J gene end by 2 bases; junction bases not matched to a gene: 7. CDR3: CASSLNPSGFTDTQYF. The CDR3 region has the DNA TGCGCCAGCAGCTTGAATCCTAGCGGTTTCACAGATACGCAGTATTTT. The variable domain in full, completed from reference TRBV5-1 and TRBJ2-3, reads KAGVTQTPRYLIKTRGQQVTLSCSPISGHRSVSWYQQTPGQGLQFLFEYFSETQRNKGNFPGRFSGRQFSNSRSEMNVSTLELGDSALYLCASSLNPSGFTDTQYFGPGTRLTVL.

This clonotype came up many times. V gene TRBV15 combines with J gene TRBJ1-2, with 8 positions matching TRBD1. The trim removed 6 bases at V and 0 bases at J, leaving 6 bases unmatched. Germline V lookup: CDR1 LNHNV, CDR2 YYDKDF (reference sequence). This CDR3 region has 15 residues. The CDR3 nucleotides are TGTGCCACCAGTTCGCCGACAGGGGCTAACTATGGCTACACCTTC. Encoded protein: CATSSPTGANYGYTF. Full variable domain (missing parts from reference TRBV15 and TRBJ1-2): DAMVIQNPRYQVTQFGKPVTLSCSQTLNHNVMYWYQQKSSQAPKLLFHYYDKDFNNEADTPDNFQSRRPNTSFCFLDIRSPGLGDTAMYLCATSSPTGANYGYTFGSGTRLTVV.

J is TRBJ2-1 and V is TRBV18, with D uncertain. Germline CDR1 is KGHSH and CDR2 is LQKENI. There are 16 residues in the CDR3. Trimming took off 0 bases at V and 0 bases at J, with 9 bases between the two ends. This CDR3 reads CASSPPIYDSYNEQFF. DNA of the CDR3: TGTGCCAGCTCACCACCAATTTACGACTCCTACAATGAGCAGTTCTTC. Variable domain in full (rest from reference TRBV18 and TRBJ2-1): NAGVMQNPRHLVRRRGQEARLRCSPMKGHSHVYWYRQLPEEGLKFMVYLQKENIIDESGMPKERFSAEFPKEGPSILRIQQVVRGDSAAYFCASSPPIYDSYNEQFFGPGTRLTVL.

For the CDR3, the DNA is TGTGCCAGCAGTTACAGGGGGGCCAACGTCCTGACTTTC. The encoded protein is CASSYRGANVLTF. The chain links TRBV6-5 to TRBJ2-6, with D unresolved. Looked up from germline, CDR1 is MNHEY and CDR2 is SVGAGI. The CDR3 has 13 residues. Trimming shortened V by 2 bases and J by 4 bases, and 3 bases separated the two germline ends.

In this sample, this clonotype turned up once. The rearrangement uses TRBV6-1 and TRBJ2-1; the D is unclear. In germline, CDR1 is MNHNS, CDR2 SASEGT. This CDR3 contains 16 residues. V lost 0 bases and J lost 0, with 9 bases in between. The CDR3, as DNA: TGTGCCAGCAGTGAAGCCGATAACCCCTCCTACAATGAGCAGTTCTTC. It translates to CASSEADNPSYNEQFF.

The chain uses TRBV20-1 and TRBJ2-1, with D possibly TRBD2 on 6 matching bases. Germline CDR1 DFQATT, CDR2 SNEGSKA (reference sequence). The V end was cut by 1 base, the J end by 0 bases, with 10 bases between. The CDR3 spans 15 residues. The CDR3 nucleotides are TGCAGTGCTAGAGGGACTACCCGCTCCTACAATGAGCAGTTCTTC. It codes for CSARGTTRSYNEQFF.

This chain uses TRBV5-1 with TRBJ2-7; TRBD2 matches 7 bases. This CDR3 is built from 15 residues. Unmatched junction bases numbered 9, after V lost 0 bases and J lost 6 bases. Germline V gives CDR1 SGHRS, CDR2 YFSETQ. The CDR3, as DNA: TGCGCCAGCAGCTTGGAGGGAGCGGGATTCGTCGAGCAGTACTTC. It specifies CASSLEGAGFVEQYF.

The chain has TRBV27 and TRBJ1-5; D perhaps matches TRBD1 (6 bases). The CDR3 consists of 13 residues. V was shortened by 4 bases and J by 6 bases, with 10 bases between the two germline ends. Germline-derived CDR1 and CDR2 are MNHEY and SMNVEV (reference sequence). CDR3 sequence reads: CASSSQGSQPQHF. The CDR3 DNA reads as TGTGCCAGCAGTTCTCAGGGGAGTCAGCCCCAGCATTTT.

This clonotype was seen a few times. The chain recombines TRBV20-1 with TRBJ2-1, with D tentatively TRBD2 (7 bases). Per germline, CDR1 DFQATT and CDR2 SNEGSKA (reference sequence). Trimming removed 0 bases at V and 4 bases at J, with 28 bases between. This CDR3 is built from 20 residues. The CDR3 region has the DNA TGCAGTGCTAGAGAGTACAGGGAGGGACCACCGGATTTGGCGTACAATGAGCAGTTCTTC. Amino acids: CSAREYREGPPDLAYNEQFF.

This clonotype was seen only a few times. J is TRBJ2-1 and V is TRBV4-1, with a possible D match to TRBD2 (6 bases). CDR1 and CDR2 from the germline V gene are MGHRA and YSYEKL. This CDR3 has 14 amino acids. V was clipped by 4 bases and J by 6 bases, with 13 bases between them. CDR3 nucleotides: TGCGCCAGCAGCCCCGGACCACTAGCCAATGAGCAGTTCTTC. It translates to CASSPGPLANEQFF.

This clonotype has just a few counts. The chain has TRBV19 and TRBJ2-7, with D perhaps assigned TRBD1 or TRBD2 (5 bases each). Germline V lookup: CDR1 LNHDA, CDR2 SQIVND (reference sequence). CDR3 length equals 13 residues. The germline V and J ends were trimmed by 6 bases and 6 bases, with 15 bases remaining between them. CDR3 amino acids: CASRTRDRGEQYF. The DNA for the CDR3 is TGTGCCAGTAGGACCCGGGATAGGGGCGAGCAGTACTTC.

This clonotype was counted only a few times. The chain's CDR3 is CASSGDRGRVYEQYF. CDR3 nucleotides: TGTGCCAGCAGTGGGGACAGGGGGCGCGTCTACGAGCAGTACTTC. The J gene is TRBJ2-7, the V gene TRBV12-3 or TRBV12-4; TRBD1 matches 12 bases. The CDR3 length is 15 residues. Germline trimming cut 5 bases from V and 3 bases from J; bases unmatched to any gene: 5.

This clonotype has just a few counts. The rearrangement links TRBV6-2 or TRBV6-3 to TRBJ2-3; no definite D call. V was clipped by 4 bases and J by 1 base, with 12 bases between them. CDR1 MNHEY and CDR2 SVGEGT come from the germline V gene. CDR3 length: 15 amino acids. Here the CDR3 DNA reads TGTGCCAGCAGTTTTCTTCTAGACGGCACAGATACGCAGTATTTT. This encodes CASSFLLDGTDTQYF.

Here the CDR3 DNA reads TGCGCCAGCAGCTTGGGCAGGCAGAATGAGCAGTTCTTC. Encoded protein: CASSLGRQNEQFF. The gene calls are TRBV5-1 and TRBJ2-1; D is uncertain. CDR3 length: 13 residues. CDR1 and CDR2 (germline): SGHRS, YFSETQ. The V and J ends lost 0 bases and 7 bases respectively, with 8 bases between them.

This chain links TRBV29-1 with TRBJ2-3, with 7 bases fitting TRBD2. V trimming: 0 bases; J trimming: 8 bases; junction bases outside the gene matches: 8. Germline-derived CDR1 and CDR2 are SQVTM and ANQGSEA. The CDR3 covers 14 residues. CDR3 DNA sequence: TGCAGCGTTGAAGAGACTTCCTGGGGGGGTACGCAGTATTTT. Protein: CSVEETSWGGTQYF.

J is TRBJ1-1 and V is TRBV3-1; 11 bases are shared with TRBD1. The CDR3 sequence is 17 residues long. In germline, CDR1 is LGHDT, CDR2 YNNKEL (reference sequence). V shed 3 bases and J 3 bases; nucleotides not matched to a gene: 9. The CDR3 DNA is TGTGCCAGCAGCCATGCGGACAGGGGGCTAGATTACACTGAAGCTTTCTTT. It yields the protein CASSHADRGLDYTEAFF.

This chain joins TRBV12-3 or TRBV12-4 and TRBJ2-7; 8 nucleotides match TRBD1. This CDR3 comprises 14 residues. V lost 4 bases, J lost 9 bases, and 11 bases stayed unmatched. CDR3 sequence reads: CASSSRTGRDGQYF. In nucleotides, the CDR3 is TGTGCCAGCAGTTCACGGACAGGGCGTGACGGGCAGTACTTC.

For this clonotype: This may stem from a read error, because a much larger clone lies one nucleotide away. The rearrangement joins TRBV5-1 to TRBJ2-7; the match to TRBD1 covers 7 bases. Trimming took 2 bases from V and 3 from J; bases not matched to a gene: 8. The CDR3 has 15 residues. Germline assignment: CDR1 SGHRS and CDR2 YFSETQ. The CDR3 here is CASSFGSSGGYEQYF. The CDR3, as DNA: TGCGCCAGCAGCTTTGGTTCATCAGGGGGCTACGAGCAGTACTTC. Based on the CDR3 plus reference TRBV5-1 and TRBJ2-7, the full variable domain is KAGVTQTPRYLIKTRGQQVTLSCSPISGHRSVSWYQQTPGQGLQFLFEYFSETQRNKGNFPGRFSGRQFSNSRSEMNVSTLELGDSALYLCASSFGSSGGYEQYFGPGTRLTVT.

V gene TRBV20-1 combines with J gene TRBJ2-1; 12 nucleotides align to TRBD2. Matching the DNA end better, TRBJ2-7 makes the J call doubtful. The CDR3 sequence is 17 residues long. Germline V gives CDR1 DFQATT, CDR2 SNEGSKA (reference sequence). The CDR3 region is CSARGTSGRNNYDEQYF. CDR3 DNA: TGCAGTGCTAGAGGCACTAGCGGGAGGAATAACTACGATGAGCAGTACTTC.

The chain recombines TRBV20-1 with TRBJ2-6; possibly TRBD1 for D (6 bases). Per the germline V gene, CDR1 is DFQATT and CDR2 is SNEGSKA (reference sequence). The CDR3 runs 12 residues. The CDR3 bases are TGCGCCGCAGGGGCAGGGGCCAACGTCCTGACTTTC. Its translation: CAAGAGANVLTF.

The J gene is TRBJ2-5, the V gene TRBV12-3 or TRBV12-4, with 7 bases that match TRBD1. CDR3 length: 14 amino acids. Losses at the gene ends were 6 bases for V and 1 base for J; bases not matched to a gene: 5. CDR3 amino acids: CASRSTGAQETQYF. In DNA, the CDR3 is TGTGCCAGCAGATCTACAGGGGCCCAAGAGACCCAGTACTTC.

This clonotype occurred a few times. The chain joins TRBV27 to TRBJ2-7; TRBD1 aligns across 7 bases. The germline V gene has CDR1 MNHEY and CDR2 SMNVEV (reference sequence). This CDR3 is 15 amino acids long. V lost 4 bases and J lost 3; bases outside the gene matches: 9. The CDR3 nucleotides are TGTGCCAGCAGTTCGCCCAGGGGGACGCGCTACGAGCAGTACTTC. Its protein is CASSSPRGTRYEQYF.

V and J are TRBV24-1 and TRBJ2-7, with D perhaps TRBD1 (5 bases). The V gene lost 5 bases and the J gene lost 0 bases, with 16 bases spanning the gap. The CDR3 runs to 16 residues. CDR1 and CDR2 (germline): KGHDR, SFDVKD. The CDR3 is CATSGLGQGSSYEQYF. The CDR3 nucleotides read TGTGCCACCAGTGGTCTAGGACAAGGCAGCTCCTACGAGCAGTACTTC.

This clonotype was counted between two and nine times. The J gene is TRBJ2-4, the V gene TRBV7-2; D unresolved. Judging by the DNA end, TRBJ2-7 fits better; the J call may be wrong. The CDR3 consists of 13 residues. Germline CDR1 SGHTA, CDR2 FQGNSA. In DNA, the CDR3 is TGTGCCAGCAGCTACGACTCAAAATACGAGCAGTACTTC. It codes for CASSYDSKYEQYF.